The 20 T cell receptor beta chains in this list originate from one sample, sequenced in a study of shared clonotypes between healthy human individuals. The table came from immunoSEQ multiplex PCR; TCRdb's copy has only in-frame clones and leaves some out. The sample lists about 1,900,000 clones; approximately 95% were seen once. As defined, naive CD8 cells were CD45RO-negative and positively selected for CCR7, with terminally differentiated effector memory CD45RA+ cells excluded. The sequenced sample was naive CD8+ T cells sorted from blood. The receptors shown here come from a man between 18 and 35 years old in good health.

V gene TRBV6-5 combines with J gene TRBJ2-7; 8 bases are a match to TRBD1. CDR1 and CDR2 from the germline V gene are MNHEY and SVGAGI. The CDR3 totals 13 residues. V was pared by 8 bases and J by 1 base, with 4 bases of the junction left unmatched. The CDR3 coding sequence is TGTGCCAGCGGGAGGACAGGGTCCTACGAGCAGTACTTC. Translating it yields CASGRTGSYEQYF.

J is TRBJ2-7 and V is TRBV7-8; 9 positions match TRBD1. Germline V lookup: CDR1 SGHVS, CDR2 FQNEAQ. V trimming: 4 bases; J trimming: 2 bases; junction bases outside the gene matches: 18. The CDR3 contains 19 residues. The CDR3 region is CASSSVQPGQGIPPYEQYF. The CDR3 region has the DNA TGTGCCAGCAGCTCCGTCCAACCGGGACAGGGAATACCCCCCTACGAGCAGTACTTC.

This clone was counted once. The genes are TRBV28 and TRBJ2-1, with 8 bases fitting TRBD2. Germline V gives CDR1 MDHEN, CDR2 SYDVKM. The CDR3 has 13 residues. Trimming at V came to 6 bases and at J to 7 bases, leaving 5 bases not matched to a gene. The CDR3 nucleotides are TGTGCCAGCAGCCCAGCGGGGGAAAATGAGCAGTTCTTC. Translated, it gives CASSPAGENEQFF.

V and J are TRBV19 and TRBJ2-7, with 9 bases fitting TRBD1. The CDR3 has 13 residues. The germline CDR1 and CDR2 sequences are LNHDA and SQIVND (reference sequence). V dropped 6 bases and J dropped 2; count of bases not matched to a gene: 2. The CDR3 is CASSRQGAYEQYF. CDR3 DNA sequence: TGTGCCAGTAGCCGACAGGGGGCCTACGAGCAGTACTTC.

This rearrangement joins TRBV4-3 to TRBJ2-7, with TRBD2 identical over 12 bases. This CDR3 has 15 amino acids. With 4 bases clipped from V and 3 bases from J, the junction kept 4 bases outside the gene matches. In germline, CDR1 is LGHNA, CDR2 YSLEER. The CDR3 loop is CASSLSTSGSYEQYF. The CDR3 DNA follows: TGCGCCAGCAGCCTGTCGACTAGCGGGAGCTACGAGCAGTACTTC.

The chain recombines TRBV23-1 with TRBJ1-6; no reliable D call. TRBV23-1 is labeled an ORF, and its function is uncertain. With 7 bases removed from V and 14 bases from J, the gap between germline ends came to 27 bases. The CDR3 totals 16 residues. The CDR3 is CASIISGTDSPFTLHF. The CDR3 DNA reads TGCGCCAGCATAATTTCCGGAACGGACTCCCCCTTCACCCTCCACTTT.

To note about this clone: The sample has other DNA sequences that encode this CDR3 too. The chain has TRBV7-9 and TRBJ2-2; D unclear. This CDR3 has 13 residues. Trimming pared 2 bases from V and 6 bases from J, leaving 7 bases between. Germline V lookup: CDR1 SEHNR, CDR2 FQNEAQ (reference sequence). CDR3 DNA: TGTGCCAGCAGCTTATCCTCCCCCGGGGAGCTGTTTTTT. Its translation is CASSLSSPGELFF.

This clone has a single count. J is TRBJ2-3 and V is TRBV9; 9 nucleotides line up with TRBD1. J lost 6 bases, V lost 2 bases, and 10 bases had no gene match. The CDR3 runs to 16 residues. CDR1 is SGDLS, CDR2 YYNGEE, per germline. The CDR3 is CASSVPGQGLSDTQYF. CDR3 nucleotide sequence: TGTGCCAGCAGCGTGCCGGGACAGGGACTTTCGGATACGCAGTATTTT.

The chain has TRBV27 and TRBJ1-1, with 7 bases lining up with TRBD1. This CDR3 has 15 residues. V lost 2 bases and J lost 0; bases outside the gene matches: 3. Germline V CDR1 and CDR2: MNHEY, SMNVEV (reference sequence). CDR3 nucleotide sequence: TGTGCCAGCAGTTTAACGACAGGGTTGAACACTGAAGCTTTCTTT. As protein: CASSLTTGLNTEAFF.

This chain links TRBV19 with TRBJ1-5; TRBD1 aligns across 7 bases. V shed 7 bases and J 0 bases; nucleotides not matched to a gene: 9. The CDR3 covers 16 residues. Germline assignment: CDR1 LNHDA and CDR2 SQIVND (reference sequence). The DNA of the CDR3 is TGTGCCAGTACCCCCGGGACAGCCTATAGCAATCAGCCCCAGCATTTT. Protein: CASTPGTAYSNQPQHF. The variable domain in full, with the rest retrieved from reference TRBV19 and TRBJ1-5, is DGGITQSPKYLFRKEGQNVTLSCEQNLNHDAMYWYRQDPGQGLRLIYYSQIVNDFQKGDIAEGYSVSREKKESFPLTVTSAQKNPTAFYLCASTPGTAYSNQPQHFGDGTRLSIL.

The chain links TRBV2 to TRBJ1-2; tentatively, D is TRBD1 (6 bases). Germline assignment: CDR1 SNHLY and CDR2 FYNNEI. The V end lost 7 bases, the J end lost 0 bases, and 15 bases lay between the germline ends. The CDR3 spans 15 residues. DNA of the CDR3: TGTGCCAGCACCGATTGGACAGCCTCTAACTATGGCTACACCTTC. Residues: CASTDWTASNYGYTF.

The rearrangement links TRBV15 to TRBJ2-3; 10 nucleotides agree with TRBD1. The trim removed 2 bases at V and 4 bases at J, leaving 3 bases unmatched. Germline V gene sequence: CDR1 LNHNV, CDR2 YYDKDF (reference sequence). The length of the CDR3 is 15 residues. The CDR3 DNA sequence: TGTGCCACCAGCAGACGGGGACAGGGGTCAGATACGCAGTATTTT. This codes for CATSRRGQGSDTQYF.

The chain links TRBV7-8 to TRBJ2-1; 15 nucleotides match TRBD2. Trimming cost V 5 bases and J 4 bases; bases outside gene matches: 6. This CDR3 is built from 17 residues. In germline, CDR1 is SGHVS, CDR2 FQNEAQ. The CDR3 loop reads CASSLGLAGGRYNEQFF. As DNA, the CDR3 is TGTGCCAGCAGCCTGGGACTAGCGGGGGGCCGTTACAATGAGCAGTTCTTC.

This chain connects TRBV6-6 to TRBJ2-1; D might be TRBD1 (6 bases). Germline lookup yields CDR1 MNHNY and CDR2 SVGAGI (reference sequence). Trimming stripped 4 bases from V and 5 bases from J, with 15 bases between. The CDR3 has 15 residues. DNA of the CDR3: TGTGCCAGCAGTTCCCTCAGGGGTAAGGACAATGAGCAGTTCTTC. It codes for CASSSLRGKDNEQFF.

This clone is a singleton in its sample. The chain links TRBV4-3 to TRBJ1-5, with 7 bases lining up with TRBD1. This CDR3 is built from 15 residues. With V trimmed by 2 bases and J by 7 bases, 8 bases remained unmatched. The germline V gene has CDR1 LGHNA and CDR2 YSLEER. The CDR3 reads CASSQRQGLWQPQHF. CDR3 sequence (DNA): TGCGCCAGCAGCCAAAGACAGGGATTGTGGCAGCCCCAGCATTTT.

The chain recombines TRBV5-1 with TRBJ2-3; 13 positions agree with TRBD2. The J segment lost 0 bases and the V segment lost 4 bases, leaving 5 bases of the junction unmatched. CDR1 is SGHRS and CDR2 is YFSETQ in the germline V gene. The CDR3 length is 17 residues. CDR3 nucleotide sequence: TGCGCCAGCAGCCCAGGGACTAGCGGGGACAGCACAGATACGCAGTATTTT. This gives the protein CASSPGTSGDSTDTQYF.

This rearrangement joins TRBV21-1 to TRBJ1-2. TRBV21-1 corresponds to a pseudogene. The CDR3 contains 14 residues. Here the CDR3 reads CASSKVRRPEGYTF. The CDR3 DNA follows: TGTGCCAGCAGCAAGGTTAGAAGACCAGAGGGCTACACCTTC.

This clone was counted a single time. Other DNA variants within this sample encode the same CDR3. The rearrangement joins TRBV9 to TRBJ2-7; D unresolved. V was trimmed by 0 bases and J by 4 bases, leaving 11 bases between them. The CDR3 is 14 residues long. Germline V gives CDR1 SGDLS, CDR2 YYNGEE. CDR3 amino acids: CASSVGDGPYEQYF. The CDR3 nucleotides are TGTGCCAGCAGCGTAGGAGACGGACCTTACGAGCAGTACTTC.

In DNA, the CDR3 is TGCAGCGTTGATACAGAAGTTGGTTCCGGGGAGCTGTTTTTT. This sequence encodes CSVDTEVGSGELFF. This chain uses TRBV29-1 with TRBJ2-2; D is unresolved. Trimming removed 3 bases at V and 6 bases at J, with 14 bases between. In germline, CDR1 is SQVTM, CDR2 ANQGSEA. The CDR3 extends over 14 amino acids.

V gene TRBV2 combines with J gene TRBJ2-7, with 10 positions matching TRBD1. J lost 4 bases, V lost 3 bases, and 6 bases had no gene match. CDR1 is SNHLY, CDR2 FYNNEI, per germline. This CDR3 comprises 15 residues. The CDR3 reads CASSEGTGVVYEQYF. CDR3 nucleotides: TGTGCCAGCAGTGAGGGGACAGGGGTGGTGTACGAGCAGTACTTC.